Listed here are 16 T cell receptor beta chains from one sample, sequenced in a study of cytomegalovirus exposure and HLA in healthy donors. Profiling relied on immunoSEQ multiplex PCR, and the TCRdb table lists in-frame clones only, not all of them. The table includes 100,000 to 150,000 clones, approximately 88% detected once. Source material: PBMCs. The receptor set was obtained from a man aged 18 to 29 in good health and CMV-seronegative.

J is TRBJ2-7 and V is TRBV28; 15 positions agree with TRBD2. The J segment lost 7 bases and the V segment lost 4 bases, leaving 8 bases of the junction unmatched. The CDR3 contains 16 residues. Germline CDR1 and CDR2: MDHEN and SYDVKM. CDR3 DNA sequence: TGTGCCAGCAGTTCCCCCGGACTAGCGGGGGGGAGGGAGCAGTACTTC. Protein product: CASSSPGLAGGREQYF.

This clone was seen a single time. This sequence joins TRBV2 and TRBJ2-2, with 7 bases matching TRBD1. Germline V CDR1 and CDR2: SNHLY, FYNNEI. The CDR3 covers 16 residues. V lost 3 bases and J lost 2; bases outside the gene matches: 6. CDR3 region: CASSDRQGVNTGELFF. CDR3 sequence (DNA): TGTGCCAGCAGTGATCGACAGGGCGTAAACACCGGGGAGCTGTTTTTT. Based on the CDR3 plus reference TRBV2 and TRBJ2-2, the full variable domain is EPEVTQTPSHQVTQMGQEVILRCVPISNHLYFYWYRQILGQKVEFLVSFYNNEISEKSEIFDDQFSVERPDGSNFTLKIRSTKLEDSAMYFCASSDRQGVNTGELFFGEGSRLTVL.

The chain uses TRBV7-8 and TRBJ1-5; D unresolved. CDR1 and CDR2 from the germline V gene are SGHVS and FQNEAQ. V lost 1 base, J lost 7 bases, and 11 bases lay in between. The CDR3 consists of 14 residues. The CDR3 DNA follows: TGTGCCAGCAGCTTAGGTTCGGTAAAACAGCCCCAGCATTTT. Translation gives CASSLGSVKQPQHF.

This clone was counted a few times. The V call is TRBV6-5, the J call TRBJ2-3, with TRBD2 matching 12 bases. The CDR3 extends over 14 amino acids. The germline gives CDR1 MNHEY, CDR2 SVGAGI. Trimming cost V 7 bases and J 6 bases; bases outside gene matches: 5. The DNA for the CDR3 is TGTGCCAGCAAGACTAGCGGGGGAAGGGATACGCAGTATTTT. It is translated as CASKTSGGRDTQYF.

The rearrangement joins TRBV11-2 to TRBJ1-2; D unclear. Trimming shortened V by 4 bases and J by 0 bases, and 9 bases separated the two germline ends. CDR1 and CDR2 from the germline V gene are SGHAT and FQNNGV. The CDR3 has 14 amino acids. The DNA for the CDR3 is TGTGCCAGCAGCTCGTCCTTAGCTAACTATGGCTACACCTTC. Translation: CASSSSLANYGYTF.

The genes are TRBV14 and TRBJ2-7; 8 nucleotides match TRBD2. The CDR3 totals 15 residues. CDR1 SGHDN and CDR2 FVKESK come from the germline V gene. The V gene end was trimmed by 4 bases and the J gene end by 2 bases; junction bases not matched to a gene: 7. CDR3 bases: TGTGCCAGCAGCCTAGCGGGAACCCCCGCCTACGAGCAGTACTTC. Translation gives CASSLAGTPAYEQYF.

The chain joins TRBV30 to TRBJ1-3, with 7 positions matching TRBD1. Germline CDR1 and CDR2: GTSNPN and SVGIG (reference sequence). The CDR3 consists of 15 residues. V lost 0 bases to trimming and J lost 8 bases; unmatched junction nucleotides: 10. The CDR3 loop is CAWSVPVTGRYTIYF. CDR3 in DNA: TGTGCCTGGAGTGTACCGGTGACAGGGCGATACACCATATATTTT.

This chain links TRBV6-5 with TRBJ2-7; 10 nucleotides match TRBD2. V lost 2 bases and J lost 2; bases outside the gene matches: 3. Germline lookup yields CDR1 MNHEY and CDR2 SVGAGI. The CDR3 runs to 15 residues. The CDR3 region has the DNA TGTGCCAGCAGTTACCAACTAGCGGGGACCTACGAGCAGTACTTC. As protein: CASSYQLAGTYEQYF.

The J gene is TRBJ1-2, the V gene TRBV30, with no clear D. This CDR3 spans 16 amino acids. Trimming shortened V by 2 bases and J by 8 bases, and 24 bases separated the two germline ends. CDR1 and CDR2 from the germline V gene are GTSNPN and SVGIG (reference sequence). The CDR3 coding sequence is TGTGCCTGGAGTTCCATCCGGGAACCTATGCAACTGGGCTACACCTTC. It specifies CAWSSIREPMQLGYTF.

This chain joins TRBV7-9 and TRBJ2-7; 10 nucleotides match TRBD1. This CDR3 region has 15 residues. Trimming cost V 3 bases and J 0 bases; bases outside gene matches: 2. The germline V gene encodes CDR1 SEHNR and CDR2 FQNEAQ (reference sequence). CDR3 residues: CASSLGQGSSYEQYF. The CDR3 DNA follows: TGTGCCAGCAGCTTGGGACAGGGGAGCTCCTACGAGCAGTACTTC.

The rearrangement joins TRBV6-5 to TRBJ2-1, with D possibly matching TRBD2 (6 bases). Trimming took 7 bases from V and 5 from J, leaving 18 bases between them. Germline CDR1 reads MNHEY; CDR2 reads SVGAGI. There are 15 residues in the CDR3. In nucleotides, the CDR3 is TGTGCCAGCACTAGAACCGGAGGGGCCAACAATGAGCAGTTCTTC. Amino acids: CASTRTGGANNEQFF.

The rearrangement uses TRBV7-2 and TRBJ2-3, with 12 bases fitting TRBD2. The V and J ends lost 6 bases and 5 bases, in that order; junction bases with no gene match: 3. CDR3 length: 14 amino acids. In germline, CDR1 is SGHTA, CDR2 FQGNSA. The CDR3 DNA follows: TGTGCCAGCAGTCTAGCGGGGGGGGGAGATACGCAGTATTTT. This translates into CASSLAGGGDTQYF.

J is TRBJ2-7 and V is TRBV18, with D uncertain. Looked up from germline, CDR1 is KGHSH and CDR2 is LQKENI. V dropped 3 bases and J dropped 1 base, with 13 bases sitting between them. The CDR3 has 15 residues. CDR3 region: CASSPTGSSSYEQYF. The DNA of the CDR3 is TGTGCCAGCTCACCTACCGGATCTAGTTCCTACGAGCAGTACTTC.

The V call is TRBV10-1, the J call TRBJ1-5, with D possibly being TRBD1 (5 bases). CDR3 length: 13 residues. V lost 6 bases and J lost 3, with 9 bases in between. Per germline, CDR1 WNHNN and CDR2 SYGVQD (reference sequence). This chain's CDR3 is CASSQGANQPQHF. The CDR3 nucleotides are TGCGCCAGCAGCCAGGGTGCCAATCAGCCCCAGCATTTT.

The CDR3 DNA follows: TGTGCCAGCAGTTTATTAGATCGGGACTATGGCTACACCTTC. Protein product: CASSLLDRDYGYTF. The chain is built from TRBV28 and TRBJ1-2; the D is unclear. Germline values: CDR1 MDHEN, CDR2 SYDVKM. The CDR3 is 14 amino acids. Trimming left V 1 base short and J 3 bases short, with 9 bases between.

V is TRBV7-8 and J is TRBJ2-1; 10 bases fit TRBD2. The V and J ends lost 4 bases and 15 bases, in that order; junction bases with no gene match: 9. This CDR3 is built from 13 residues. CDR1 and CDR2 from the germline V gene are SGHVS and FQNEAQ. CDR3 sequence (DNA): TGTGCCAGCAGCTCATTAATTAGCGGGGGGTCGTTCTTC. Protein sequence: CASSSLISGGSFF.